Given below is one T cell receptor (beta chain) in context. In the original workflow: Estimation of nucleated cell counts was performed using reference gene primer amplification. Profiling relied on immunoSEQ multiplex PCR, and the TCRdb table lists in-frame clones only, not all of them. That table gives V, J and clone size, and the DNA gave D and trimming. Of 60,000 to 75,000 clones in the sample, approximately 85% are singletons; the top ten hold around 18%. Germline V gene data show CDR1 as MGHDK and CDR2 as SYGVNS. This CDR3 is 16 amino acids long. V dropped 1 base and J dropped 4; count of bases not matched to a gene: 7. The sample originates from a study of blood T cell repertoires in COVID-19. Across the whole study: In each case, the material was cDNA or gDNA derived from T cells, B-cell-depleted T cells, or PBMCs.

Sequencing was done on a sample of peripheral blood. The chain combines TRBV25-1 with TRBJ1-5; 7 bases fit TRBD1. The origin of this receptor is a human donor in a cohort sampled during active COVID-19. CDR3 nucleotides: TGTGCCAGCAGTGAATCCTCCCACAGGGGAAATCAGCCCCAGCATTTT. Translation gives CASSESSHRGNQPQHF.